This T cell receptor beta chain was sequenced during a study of vaccination and CD4 T cells after COVID-19. Whole-study context: Post-COVID draws followed diagnosis by a median 101 days (range 35 to 161).

As to treatment: roughly 11-day PBMC culture with coronavirus spike peptide pools or control peptides (ViraFEST assay). Under the ViraFEST approach, antigen-specific T cells were expanded with peptide pools and TCRs subsequently sequenced. Findings and caveats of the study: With convalescent patients, a median about 86% of reactive clones emerged solely after vaccination.

The CDR3 consists of 14 residues. V gave up 6 bases and J gave up 5 bases; unmatched junction bases: 10. From germline, CDR1 is DFQATT and CDR2 SNEGSKA (reference sequence). Sequenced with the Oncomine TCR Beta short-read assay was DNA taken from cultured CD4+ T cells. Extraction of genomic DNA was performed on cultured CD4+ T cells. TCRdb re-analysed the PCR reads in MiXCR, keeping a single row per CDR3 protein. The repertoire holds 14,000 to 15,000 distinct CDR3 sequences, around 69% seen once, with about a tenth in the top ten. A note on this clonotype: The antigen remains unidentified.

Sequenced input: CD4+ T cells from blood, cultured in vitro. V gene TRBV20-1 combines with J gene TRBJ2-7; 10 positions agree with TRBD1. The receptor was derived from a human donor who had recovered from COVID-19. CDR3: CSAWGQGIRDEQYF. CDR3 in DNA: TGCAGTGCGTGGGGACAGGGGATTAGGGACGAGCAGTACTTC.